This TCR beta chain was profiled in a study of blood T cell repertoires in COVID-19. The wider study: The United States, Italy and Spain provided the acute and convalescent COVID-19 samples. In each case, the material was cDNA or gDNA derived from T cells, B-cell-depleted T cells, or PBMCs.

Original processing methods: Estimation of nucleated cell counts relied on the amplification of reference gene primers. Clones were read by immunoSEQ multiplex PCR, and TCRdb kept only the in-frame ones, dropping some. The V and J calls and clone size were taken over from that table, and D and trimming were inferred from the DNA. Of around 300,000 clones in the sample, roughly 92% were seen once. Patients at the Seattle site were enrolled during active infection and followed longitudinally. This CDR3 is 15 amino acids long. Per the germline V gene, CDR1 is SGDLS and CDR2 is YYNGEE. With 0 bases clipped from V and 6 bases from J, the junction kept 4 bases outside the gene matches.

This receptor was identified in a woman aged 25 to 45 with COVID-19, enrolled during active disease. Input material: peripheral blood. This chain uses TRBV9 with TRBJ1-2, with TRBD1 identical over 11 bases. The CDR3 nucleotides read TGTGCCAGCAGCGTAGGGACAGGGGGCTCCGATGGCTACACCTTC. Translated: CASSVGTGGSDGYTF.